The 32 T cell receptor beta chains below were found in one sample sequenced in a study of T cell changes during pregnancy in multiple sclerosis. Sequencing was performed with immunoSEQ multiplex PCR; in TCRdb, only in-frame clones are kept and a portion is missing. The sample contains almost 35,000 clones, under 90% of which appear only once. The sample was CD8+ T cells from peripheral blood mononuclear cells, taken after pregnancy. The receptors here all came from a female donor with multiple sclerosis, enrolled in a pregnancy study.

The CDR3 region is CASSQDEEGWPQHF. The CDR3 region has the DNA TGCGCCAGCAGCCAAGATGAGGAGGGCTGGCCCCAGCATTTT. The rearrangement links TRBV4-1 to TRBJ1-5; D not resolved. Germline V CDR1 and CDR2: MGHRA, YSYEKL. The CDR3 has 14 residues. V was trimmed by 0 bases and J by 9 bases, leaving 12 bases between them.

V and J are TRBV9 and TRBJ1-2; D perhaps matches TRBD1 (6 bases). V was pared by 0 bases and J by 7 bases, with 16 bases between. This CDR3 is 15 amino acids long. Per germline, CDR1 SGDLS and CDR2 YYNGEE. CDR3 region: CASSVGSQGSGGYTF. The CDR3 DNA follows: TGTGCCAGCAGCGTAGGGTCCCAGGGGTCTGGTGGCTACACCTTC. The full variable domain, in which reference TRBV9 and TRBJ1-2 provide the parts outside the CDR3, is DSGVTQTPKHLITATGQRVTLRCSPRSGDLSVYWYQQSLDQGLQFLIQYYNGEERAKGNILERFSAQQFPDLHSELNLSSLELGDSALYFCASSVGSQGSGGYTFGSGTRLTVV.

Here the CDR3 DNA reads TGTGCCAGCAGCTTGGGGGCAGGGTACACTGAAGCTTTCTTT. Its protein product is CASSLGAGYTEAFF. The genes are TRBV5-6 and TRBJ1-1, with D perhaps TRBD1 (5 bases). The germline V and J ends were trimmed by 0 bases and 3 bases, with 9 bases remaining between them. CDR3 size: 14 residues. Germline values: CDR1 SGHDT, CDR2 YYEEEE. Full variable domain (missing parts from reference TRBV5-6 and TRBJ1-1): DAGVTQSPTHLIKTRGQQVTLRCSPKSGHDTVSWYQQALGQGPQFIFQYYEEEERQRGNFPDRFSGHQFPNYSSELNVNALLLGDSALYLCASSLGAGYTEAFFGQGTRLTVV.

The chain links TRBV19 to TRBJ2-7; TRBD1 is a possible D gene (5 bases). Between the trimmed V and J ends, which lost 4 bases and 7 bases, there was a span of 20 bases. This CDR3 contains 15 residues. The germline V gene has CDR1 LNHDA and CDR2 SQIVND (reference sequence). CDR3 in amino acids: CASSTDSAQKFEQYF. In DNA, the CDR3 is TGTGCCAGTAGTACCGACAGTGCCCAAAAGTTTGAGCAGTACTTC.

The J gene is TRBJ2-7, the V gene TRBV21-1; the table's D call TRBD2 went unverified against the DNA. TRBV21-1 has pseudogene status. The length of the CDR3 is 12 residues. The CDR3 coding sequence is TGTGCCAGCAGCAAAGCGTGGCGGGGGGCTCGCGTC. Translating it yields CASSKAWRGARV.

The CDR3 protein is CASSLGGGPYEQYF. The CDR3 DNA follows: TGTGCCAGCAGCTTGGGCGGGGGCCCTTACGAGCAGTACTTC. The V and J genes are TRBV5-4 and TRBJ2-7; possible D gene TRBD2, 7 bases. In germline, CDR1 is SGHNT, CDR2 YYREEE (reference sequence). V shed 0 bases and J shed 4 bases, with 11 bases lying between them. The CDR3 spans 14 residues.

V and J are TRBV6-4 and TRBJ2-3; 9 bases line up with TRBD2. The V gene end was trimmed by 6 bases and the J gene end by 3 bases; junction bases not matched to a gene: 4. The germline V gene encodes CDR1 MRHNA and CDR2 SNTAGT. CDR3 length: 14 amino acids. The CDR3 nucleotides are TGTGCCAGCAGGGGCGGGGGGGAAACAGATACGCAGTATTTT. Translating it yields CASRGGGETDTQYF.

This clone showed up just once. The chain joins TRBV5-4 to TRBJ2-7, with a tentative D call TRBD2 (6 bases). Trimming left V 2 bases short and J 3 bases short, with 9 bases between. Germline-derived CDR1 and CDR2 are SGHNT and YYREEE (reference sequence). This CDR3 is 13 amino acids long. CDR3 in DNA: TGTGCCAGCAGCTTCGCGGGGTACTACGAGCAGTACTTC. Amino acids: CASSFAGYYEQYF.

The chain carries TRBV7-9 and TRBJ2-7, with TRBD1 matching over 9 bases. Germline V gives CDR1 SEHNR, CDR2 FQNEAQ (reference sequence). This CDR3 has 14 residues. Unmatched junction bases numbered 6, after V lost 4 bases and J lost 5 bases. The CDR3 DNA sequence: TGTGCCAGCAGCTCAACAGGGGGCTTTAACGAGCAGTACTTC. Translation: CASSSTGGFNEQYF.

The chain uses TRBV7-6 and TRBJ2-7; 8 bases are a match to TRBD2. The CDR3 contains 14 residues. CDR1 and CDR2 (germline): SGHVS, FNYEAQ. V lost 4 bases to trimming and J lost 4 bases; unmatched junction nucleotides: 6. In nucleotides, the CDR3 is TGTGCCAGCAGCTCGAGCGGGGGAGTTTACGAGCAGTACTTC. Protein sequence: CASSSSGGVYEQYF.

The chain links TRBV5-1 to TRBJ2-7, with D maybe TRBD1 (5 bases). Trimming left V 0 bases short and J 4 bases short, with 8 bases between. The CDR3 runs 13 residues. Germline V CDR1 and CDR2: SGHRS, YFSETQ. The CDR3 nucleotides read TGCGCCAGCAGCTTGGCGTCAGGGTACGAGCAGTACTTC. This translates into CASSLASGYEQYF.

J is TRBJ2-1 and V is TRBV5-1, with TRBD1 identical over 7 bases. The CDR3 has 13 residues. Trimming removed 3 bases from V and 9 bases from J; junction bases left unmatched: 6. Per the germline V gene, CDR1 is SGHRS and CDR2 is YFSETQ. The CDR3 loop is CASSYLTGSEQFF. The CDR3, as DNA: TGCGCCAGCAGCTACCTGACAGGGTCTGAGCAGTTCTTC.

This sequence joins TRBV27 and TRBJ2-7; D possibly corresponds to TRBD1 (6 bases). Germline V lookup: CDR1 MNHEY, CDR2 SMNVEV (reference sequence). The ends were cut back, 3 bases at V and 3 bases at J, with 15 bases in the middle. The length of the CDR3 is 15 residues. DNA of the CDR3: TGTGCCAGCAGTTTGGGCAGGGGCGAGGTCTACGAGCAGTACTTC. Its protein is CASSLGRGEVYEQYF.

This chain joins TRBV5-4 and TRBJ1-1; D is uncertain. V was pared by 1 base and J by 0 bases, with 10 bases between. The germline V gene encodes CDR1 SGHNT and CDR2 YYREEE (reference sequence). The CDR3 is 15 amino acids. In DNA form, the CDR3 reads TGTGCCAGCAGCTTGTTCGCGGAAATGAACACTGAAGCTTTCTTT. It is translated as CASSLFAEMNTEAFF.

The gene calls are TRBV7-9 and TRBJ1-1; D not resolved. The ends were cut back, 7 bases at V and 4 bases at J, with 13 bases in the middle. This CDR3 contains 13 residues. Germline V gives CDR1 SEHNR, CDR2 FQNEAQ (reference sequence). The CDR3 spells CASTPWSGTEAFF. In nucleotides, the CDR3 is TGTGCCAGCACCCCCTGGTCGGGCACTGAAGCTTTCTTT.

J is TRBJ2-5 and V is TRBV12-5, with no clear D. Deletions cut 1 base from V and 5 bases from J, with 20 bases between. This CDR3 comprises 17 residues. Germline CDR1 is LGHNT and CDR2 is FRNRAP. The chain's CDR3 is CASGLGAAFFLIETQYF. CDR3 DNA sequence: TGTGCTAGTGGTTTGGGTGCGGCGTTTTTTCTCATCGAGACCCAGTACTTC.

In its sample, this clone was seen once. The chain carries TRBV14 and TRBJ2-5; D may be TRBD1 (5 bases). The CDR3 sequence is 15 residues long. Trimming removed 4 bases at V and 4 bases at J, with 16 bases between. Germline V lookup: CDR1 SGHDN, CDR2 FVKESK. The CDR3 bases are TGTGCCAGCAGCCTCTTTAGGGGCGAAAGAGAGACCCAGTACTTC. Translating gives CASSLFRGERETQYF.

CDR3 protein: CASSLVASSGGTDTQYF. The CDR3 DNA follows: TGTGCCAGCAGCTTAGTGGCCTCTAGCGGGGGGACAGATACGCAGTATTTT. The chain couples TRBV13 to TRBJ2-3, with TRBD2 matching over 11 bases. Germline V gives CDR1 PRHDT, CDR2 FYEKMQ (reference sequence). The V gene end was trimmed by 1 base and the J gene end by 3 bases; junction bases not matched to a gene: 6. The CDR3 runs 17 residues. The full variable domain, its missing parts supplied by reference TRBV13 and TRBJ2-3, is AAGVIQSPRHLIKEKRETATLKCYPIPRHDTVYWYQQGPGQDPQFLISFYEKMQSDKGSIPDRFSAQQFSDYHSELNMSSLELGDSALYFCASSLVASSGGTDTQYFGPGTRLTVL.

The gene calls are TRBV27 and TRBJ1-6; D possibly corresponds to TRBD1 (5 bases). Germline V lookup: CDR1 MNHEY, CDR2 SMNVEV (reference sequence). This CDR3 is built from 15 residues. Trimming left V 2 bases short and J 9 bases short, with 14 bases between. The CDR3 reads CASSLPGLVGSPLHF. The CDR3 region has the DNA TGTGCCAGCAGTTTACCGGGACTCGTAGGTTCACCCCTCCACTTT.

This CDR3 reads CASSLTTSGGRSSYNEQFF. The CDR3, as DNA: TGTGCCAGCAGCTTAACGACTAGCGGGGGGAGGAGCTCCTACAATGAGCAGTTCTTC. The genes are TRBV11-2 and TRBJ2-1, with 13 positions matching TRBD2. This CDR3 is 19 amino acids long. With V trimmed by 2 bases and J by 0 bases, 7 bases remained unmatched. Per the germline V gene, CDR1 is SGHAT and CDR2 is FQNNGV.

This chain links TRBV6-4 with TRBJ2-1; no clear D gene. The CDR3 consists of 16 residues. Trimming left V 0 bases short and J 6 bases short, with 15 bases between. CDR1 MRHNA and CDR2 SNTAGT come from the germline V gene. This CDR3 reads CASSDSQFTLGNEQFF. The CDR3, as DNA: TGTGCCAGCAGTGACTCACAGTTTACCTTGGGCAATGAGCAGTTCTTC.

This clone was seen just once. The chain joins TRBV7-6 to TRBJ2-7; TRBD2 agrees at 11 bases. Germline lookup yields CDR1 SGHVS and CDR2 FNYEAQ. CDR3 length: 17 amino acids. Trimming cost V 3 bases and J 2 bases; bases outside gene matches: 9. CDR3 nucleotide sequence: TGTGCCAGCAGCTTTGGGCTAGCGGGGGGTCCTACCTACGAGCAGTACTTC. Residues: CASSFGLAGGPTYEQYF.

The CDR3: CASSAGTSLSTDTQYF. CDR3 DNA: TGTGCCAGCAGCGCCGGGACTAGCTTAAGCACAGATACGCAGTATTTT. The chain has TRBV7-3 and TRBJ2-3; TRBD2 matches at 9 bases. The V segment lost 5 bases and the J segment 0 bases; nucleotides outside the gene matches: 6. This CDR3 comprises 16 residues. Germline V gene sequence: CDR1 SGHTA, CDR2 FQGTGA.

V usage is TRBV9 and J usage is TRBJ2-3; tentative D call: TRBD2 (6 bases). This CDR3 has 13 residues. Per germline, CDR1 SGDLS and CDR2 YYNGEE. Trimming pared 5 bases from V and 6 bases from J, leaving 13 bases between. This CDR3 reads CASSGGWGDTQYF. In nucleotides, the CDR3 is TGTGCCAGCAGTGGGGGGTGGGGGGATACGCAGTATTTT.

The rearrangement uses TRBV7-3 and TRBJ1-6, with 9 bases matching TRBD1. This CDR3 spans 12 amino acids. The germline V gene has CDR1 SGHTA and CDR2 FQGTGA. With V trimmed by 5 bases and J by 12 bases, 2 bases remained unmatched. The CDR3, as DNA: TGTGCCAGCAGCACGGACAGGGGACCCCTCCACTTT. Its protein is CASSTDRGPLHF.

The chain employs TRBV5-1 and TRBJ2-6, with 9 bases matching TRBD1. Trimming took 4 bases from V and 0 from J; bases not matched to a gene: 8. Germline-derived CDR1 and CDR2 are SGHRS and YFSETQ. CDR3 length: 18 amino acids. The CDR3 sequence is CASSPEGTGSSGANVLTF. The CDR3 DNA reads TGCGCCAGCAGCCCAGAGGGGACAGGGAGCTCTGGGGCCAACGTCCTGACTTTC.

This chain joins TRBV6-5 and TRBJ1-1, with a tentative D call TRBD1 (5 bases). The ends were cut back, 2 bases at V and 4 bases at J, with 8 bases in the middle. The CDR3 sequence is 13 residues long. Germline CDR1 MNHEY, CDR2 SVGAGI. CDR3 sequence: CASSYPGGTEAFF. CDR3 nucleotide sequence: TGTGCCAGCAGTTACCCCGGGGGCACTGAAGCTTTCTTT.

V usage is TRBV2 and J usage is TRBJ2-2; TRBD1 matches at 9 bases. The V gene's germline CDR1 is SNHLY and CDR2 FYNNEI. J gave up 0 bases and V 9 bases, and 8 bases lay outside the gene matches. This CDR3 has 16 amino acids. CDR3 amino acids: CARDSGTGTNTGELFF. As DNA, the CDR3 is TGTGCCAGAGACTCCGGGACAGGGACGAACACCGGGGAGCTGTTTTTT.

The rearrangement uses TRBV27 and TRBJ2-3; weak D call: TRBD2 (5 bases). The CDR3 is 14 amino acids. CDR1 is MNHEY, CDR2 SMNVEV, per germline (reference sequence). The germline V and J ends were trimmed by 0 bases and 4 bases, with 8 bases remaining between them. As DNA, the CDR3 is TGTGCCAGCAGTTTATCAATCGGGGCAGATACGCAGTATTTT. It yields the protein CASSLSIGADTQYF.

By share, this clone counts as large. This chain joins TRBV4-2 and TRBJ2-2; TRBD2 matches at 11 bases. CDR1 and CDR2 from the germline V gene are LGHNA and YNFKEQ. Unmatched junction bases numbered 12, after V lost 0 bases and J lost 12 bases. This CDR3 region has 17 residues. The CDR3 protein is CASSQDPLAGGPPQLFF. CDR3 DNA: TGTGCCAGCAGCCAAGATCCCCTAGCGGGGGGACCTCCTCAGCTGTTTTTT.

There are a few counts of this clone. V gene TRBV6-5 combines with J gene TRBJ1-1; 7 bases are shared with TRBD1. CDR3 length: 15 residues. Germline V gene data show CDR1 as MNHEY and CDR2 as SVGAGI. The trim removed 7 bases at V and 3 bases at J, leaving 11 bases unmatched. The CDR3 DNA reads TGTGCCAGCACCTCAGACAGGGAGTCAGACACTGAAGCTTTCTTT. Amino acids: CASTSDRESDTEAFF.

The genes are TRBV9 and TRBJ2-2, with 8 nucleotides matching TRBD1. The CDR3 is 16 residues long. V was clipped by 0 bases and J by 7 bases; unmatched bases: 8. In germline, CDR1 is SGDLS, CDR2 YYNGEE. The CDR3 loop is CASSVAMTGDLGELFF. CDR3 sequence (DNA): TGTGCCAGCAGCGTAGCTATGACAGGGGACCTCGGGGAGCTGTTTTTT.